Listed below are T cell receptor beta chains from one sample, sequenced in a study of OX40 agonist ivuxolimab in advanced cancers. The data were produced by immunoSEQ multiplex PCR, yet TCRdb's version contains in-frame clones alone and is incomplete. The sample shows about 61,000 clones, approximately 86% of them seen only once. Source: CD4+ or CD8+ T cells sorted from blood, taken in a trial of the OX40 agonist ivuxolimab. These TCRs come from an adult with an advanced solid tumor such as melanoma, head and neck, liver or kidney cancer. Both conserved end residues are part of each CDR3. Each record gives: clone size, CDR3 length, D gene, J gene, V gene, CDR3 protein, CDR3 DNA. The D gene is left open where the match is weak. A row's size may be missing; if present it is once, few, many or a size class.

>NA|15|TRBD2|TRBJ2-3|TRBV6-5
CASRLAGGAPDTQYF
TGTGCCAGCAGGCTAGCGGGGGGAGCGCCAGATACGCAGTATTTT
>NA|17|NA|TRBJ2-6|TRBV18
CASSPAGYSSGANVLTF
TGTGCCAGCTCACCGGCGGGCTATAGCTCTGGGGCCAACGTCCTGACTTTC
>NA|16|NA|TRBJ1-2|TRBV7-2
CASSLRVHRGNYGYTF
TGTGCCAGCAGCTTAAGGGTCCACCGGGGGAACTATGGCTACACCTTC
>NA|17|NA|TRBJ2-7|TRBV5-1
CASSLALRASRTYEQYF
TGCGCCAGCAGCTTGGCCTTACGGGCCAGTAGAACCTACGAGCAGTACTTC
>NA|12|NA|TRBJ2-5|TRBV7-8
CASSPPGETQYF
TGTGCCAGCAGCCCTCCTGGGGAGACCCAGTACTTC
>NA|14|TRBD1|TRBJ2-5|TRBV18
CASSTQTGQETQYF
TGTGCCAGCTCAACGCAGACAGGGCAAGAGACCCAGTACTTC
>NA|19|TRBD2|TRBJ2-3|TRBV18
CASSPLATSGGISTDTQYF
TGTGCCAGCTCACCACTTGCGACTAGCGGGGGGATTAGCACAGATACGCAGTATTTT
>NA|18|TRBD1|TRBJ1-2|TRBV15
CATSRDIPGQPRGWGYTF
TGTGCCACCAGCAGAGATATTCCGGGACAGCCGAGGGGTTGGGGCTACACCTTC
>NA|14|NA|TRBJ1-5|TRBV7-6
CASSDGLPNQPQHF
TGTGCCAGCTCCGATGGACTGCCAAATCAGCCCCAGCATTTT
>once|15|NA|TRBJ1-1|TRBV19
CASSIIFGGNTEAFF
TGTGCCAGTAGTATCATTTTTGGGGGCAACACTGAAGCTTTCTTT
>NA|19|TRBD1|TRBJ2-6|TRBV19
CASSIERRQGRSGANVLTF
TGTGCCAGTAGTATAGAACGGAGACAGGGGAGGTCTGGGGCCAACGTCCTGACTTTC
>NA|15|NA|TRBJ1-5|TRBV7-8
CASSTQLGSNQPQHF
TGTGCCAGCAGCACACAGTTAGGGAGCAATCAGCCCCAGCATTTT
>few|12|NA|TRBJ1-1|TRBV30
CAWLYLNTEAFF
TGTGCCTGGCTATATCTGAACACTGAAGCTTTCTTT
>once|14|NA|TRBJ1-2|TRBV30
CAWSHGGRGYGYTF
TGTGCCTGGAGCCACGGGGGCAGGGGATACGGCTACACCTTC
>NA|15|NA|TRBJ2-7|TRBV7-9
CASSLVGGSSYEQYF
TGTGCCAGCAGCTTAGTTGGGGGAAGCTCCTACGAGCAGTACTTC
>NA|13|NA|TRBJ1-4|TRBV7-9
CASSTRTGEKLFF
TGTGCCAGCAGCACCCGGACGGGTGAAAAACTGTTTTTT
>NA|15|NA|TRBJ1-5|TRBV5-1
CASSLGSGAREPQHF
TGCGCCAGCAGCTTGGGTTCGGGGGCGAGGGAGCCCCAGCATTTT
>few|13|NA|TRBJ1-5|TRBV19
CASAGYSNQPQHF
TGTGCCAGCGCAGGTTATAGCAATCAGCCCCAGCATTTT
>NA|14|NA|TRBJ1-5|TRBV21-1
CASSSRSPCQPQHF
TGTGCCAGCAGCTCAAGATCCCCTTGTCAGCCCCAGCATTTT
>NA|13|NA|TRBJ1-5|TRBV5-5
CASSVDTNQPQHF
TGTGCCAGCAGCGTGGACACAAATCAGCCCCAGCATTTT
>NA|15|TRBD1|TRBJ1-2|TRBV27
CASSPTGTGNYGYTF
TGTGCCAGCAGTCCTACCGGGACAGGGAACTATGGCTACACCTTC
>NA|13|NA|TRBJ2-1|TRBV5-1
CASSSSGAGEQFF
TGCGCCAGCAGCTCATCTGGGGCGGGTGAGCAGTTCTTC
>NA|15|TRBD2|TRBJ2-3|TRBV10-3
CAIGGVGGGQDTQYF
TGTGCCATCGGAGGGGTTGGCGGGGGGCAAGATACGCAGTATTTT
>NA|15|NA|TRBJ2-6|TRBV5-1
CASSFGRAGANVLTF
TGCGCCAGCAGCTTTGGAAGGGCTGGGGCCAACGTCCTGACTTTC
>few|15|NA|TRBJ2-5|TRBV5-1
CASKGGGPLEETQYF
TGCGCCAGCAAGGGAGGGGGGCCGTTAGAAGAGACCCAGTACTTC
>NA|20|TRBD2|TRBJ2-3|TRBV18
CASSPIPSGGPGSPADTQYF
TGTGCCAGCTCACCAATTCCTAGCGGGGGTCCCGGGTCCCCCGCAGATACGCAGTATTTT
>NA|15|NA|TRBJ2-3|TRBV7-2
CASSFVGGGADTQYF
TGTGCCAGCAGCTTTGTGGGCGGGGGCGCAGATACGCAGTATTTT
>NA|14|NA|TRBJ1-4|TRBV9
CASRRGGTNEKLFF
TGTGCCAGCAGGAGAGGGGGGACGAATGAAAAACTGTTTTTT
>NA|13|NA|TRBJ2-1|TRBV14
CASKHRYYNEQFF
TGTGCCAGCAAGCACAGATACTACAATGAGCAGTTCTTC
>NA|14|TRBD1|TRBJ1-2|TRBV2
CASRKTGVNYGYTF
TGTGCCAGCAGAAAGACAGGGGTTAACTATGGCTACACCTTC
>NA|17|TRBD1|TRBJ2-3|TRBV27
CASSLSVGRQGSYTQYF
TGTGCCAGCAGTTTATCTGTCGGGCGACAGGGTTCATATACGCAGTATTTT
>once|18|NA|TRBJ1-3|TRBV19
CASNSLRRGSTGGNTIYF
TGTGCCAGTAACTCACTCCGCAGAGGCTCAACGGGTGGAAACACCATATATTTT
>NA|13|NA|TRBJ2-5|TRBV12-5
CASGLGVQETQYF
TGTGCTAGTGGTTTAGGGGTCCAAGAGACCCAGTACTTC
>NA|14|TRBD1|TRBJ1-5|TRBV19
CASRIRQGYQPQHF
TGTGCCAGTAGGATACGACAGGGCTATCAGCCCCAGCATTTT
>NA|15|NA|TRBJ2-3|TRBV25-1
CASSDPQGHADTQYF
TGTGCCAGCAGTGATCCCCAGGGCCACGCAGATACGCAGTATTTT
>NA|14|NA|TRBJ1-2|TRBV5-4
CASSLDQGVRGYTF
TGTGCCAGCAGCTTGGATCAGGGCGTAAGAGGCTACACCTTC
>NA|15|TRBD1|TRBJ2-1|TRBV19
CASSIRQGTYNEQFF
TGTGCCAGTAGTATACGACAGGGAACCTACAATGAGCAGTTCTTC
>NA|15|NA|TRBJ1-1|TRBV19
CASSTSRTLGTEAFF
TGTGCCAGTAGTACCTCTAGGACCTTGGGCACTGAAGCTTTCTTT
>NA|19|TRBD1|TRBJ1-5|TRBV5-1
CASSARGDRGHDSNQPQHF
TGCGCCAGCAGCGCCAGGGGAGACAGGGGGCACGATAGCAATCAGCCCCAGCATTTT
>NA|14|NA|TRBJ1-2|TRBV5-6
CASSESGRGNGYTF
TGTGCCAGCAGCGAGAGCGGCAGGGGCAATGGCTACACCTTC
>NA|15|TRBD1|TRBJ1-6|TRBV5-8
CASSLYGTGNSPLHF
TGTGCCAGCAGCTTGTACGGGACAGGGAATTCACCCCTCCACTTT
>NA|11|NA|TRBJ2-7|TRBV12-5
CASGLGYEQYF
TGTGCTAGTGGTTTGGGGTACGAGCAGTACTTC
>NA|14|TRBD1|TRBJ1-1|TRBV25-1
CASSEGGQGRQAFF
TGTGCCAGCAGTGAAGGGGGACAGGGCCGCCAAGCTTTCTTT
>NA|15|TRBD1|TRBJ2-7|TRBV5-1
CASSTRDSATYEQYF
TGCGCCAGCAGCACCCGGGACAGCGCGACCTACGAGCAGTACTTC
>NA|11|TRBD2|TRBJ2-5|TRBV27
CASRRGGATYF
TGTGCCAGCAGGCGCGGGGGGGCTACGTACTTC
>NA|13|NA|TRBJ1-6|TRBV29-1
CSVRDRQGSPLHF
TGCAGCGTCCGGGACCGGCAGGGTTCACCCCTCCACTTT
>NA|15|NA|TRBJ1-1|TRBV7-6
CASSLSPVLNTEAFF
TGTGCCAGCAGCTTATCCCCAGTTCTGAACACTGAAGCTTTCTTT
>NA|12|NA|TRBJ2-7|TRBV19
CASSIPPGEQYF
TGTGCCAGTAGTATCCCCCCGGGCGAGCAGTACTTC
>NA|16|TRBD2|TRBJ2-2|TRBV5-4
CASRQAAGANTGELFF
TGTGCCAGCAGACAAGCAGCGGGGGCGAACACCGGGGAGCTGTTTTTT
>NA|18|TRBD2|TRBJ2-2|TRBV4-2
CASSQETSGGASTGELFF
TGTGCCAGCAGCCAAGAGACTAGCGGGGGGGCAAGTACCGGGGAGCTGTTTTTT
>NA|16|NA|TRBJ1-5|TRBV4-2
CASSQDLQGGNQPQHF
TGTGCCAGCAGCCAAGATCTACAGGGAGGCAATCAGCCCCAGCATTTT
>NA|16|TRBD1|TRBJ1-5|TRBV11-2
CASSSQGARSNQPQHF
TGTGCCAGCAGTTCACAGGGGGCGCGGAGCAATCAGCCCCAGCATTTT